The 25 T cell receptor beta chains below all came from one sample that was sequenced in a study of cytomegalovirus exposure and HLA in healthy donors. PCR amplification relied on 60 Vbeta primers (plus 13 Jbeta primers). Sequencing used immunoSEQ multiplex PCR; TCRdb keeps in-frame clones, though not all of them. The table shows 150,000 to 200,000 clones, with approximately 80% occurring only once. The specimen sequenced was PBMCs. The source of these receptors is a man aged 45-65 years in good health and CMV-seropositive.

The chain couples TRBV7-3 to TRBJ2-1, with D possibly matching TRBD1 (5 bases). V was pared by 4 bases and J by 0 bases, with 10 bases between. CDR1 is SGHTA, CDR2 FQGTGA, per germline. CDR3 length: 15 residues. The CDR3 DNA reads TGTGCCAGCAGCTCAACAGGAGACTCCTACAATGAGCAGTTCTTC. Amino acids: CASSSTGDSYNEQFF.

The genes are TRBV19 and TRBJ2-2; maybe TRBD1 (5 bases). The V end was cut by 5 bases, the J end by 4 bases, with 17 bases between. CDR1 is LNHDA, CDR2 SQIVND, per germline (reference sequence). This CDR3 comprises 16 residues. The CDR3 sequence is CASSSPGRAITGELFF. For the CDR3, the DNA is TGTGCCAGTAGTTCCCCGGGCAGGGCGATCACCGGGGAGCTGTTTTTT.

This sequence joins TRBV30 and TRBJ1-2; 10 positions match TRBD1. J gave up 1 base and V 3 bases, and 5 bases lay outside the gene matches. This CDR3 is 15 amino acids long. The V gene's germline CDR1 is GTSNPN and CDR2 SVGIG (reference sequence). The chain's CDR3 is CAWRTGTGVNYGYTF. The CDR3, as DNA: TGTGCCTGGAGGACCGGGACAGGGGTTAACTATGGCTACACCTTC.

V and J are TRBV6-5 and TRBJ1-6, with a weak D call TRBD1 (6 bases). Germline V gene data show CDR1 as MNHEY and CDR2 as SVGAGI. V lost 8 bases and J 14 bases, leaving 10 bases between the germline ends. The CDR3 is 10 residues long. The CDR3 sequence: CASGPGALHF. The CDR3 DNA follows: TGTGCCAGCGGGCCAGGGGCCCTCCACTTT.

The chain carries TRBV4-3 and TRBJ1-5; the match to TRBD1 covers 9 bases. There are 15 residues in the CDR3. CDR1 and CDR2 from the germline V gene are LGHNA and YSLEER. J gave up 6 bases and V 0 bases, and 3 bases lay outside the gene matches. CDR3 nucleotide sequence: TGCGCCAGCAGCCAAGAGATGACAGGGGGTCAGCCCCAGCATTTT. This encodes CASSQEMTGGQPQHF.

This chain joins TRBV6-5 and TRBJ1-2; tentatively, D is TRBD1 (5 bases). Trimming cost V 4 bases and J 3 bases, with 15 bases left between them. The CDR3 is made up of 15 amino acids. Germline CDR1 is MNHEY and CDR2 is SVGAGI. CDR3 in amino acids: CASSSRARGDYGYTF. The CDR3 region has the DNA TGTGCCAGCAGTTCTAGGGCGCGGGGGGACTATGGCTACACCTTC.

The V and J genes are TRBV20-1 and TRBJ2-7; D not certain. The CDR3 runs 10 residues. V lost 5 bases, J lost 4 bases, and 6 bases lay in between. Looked up from germline, CDR1 is DFQATT and CDR2 is SNEGSKA (reference sequence). CDR3 bases: TGCAGTGCTCTAGATTACGAGCAGTACTTC. Protein sequence: CSALDYEQYF.

The CDR3 region is CASSLGGVTNYGYTF. In DNA, the CDR3 is TGTGCCAGCAGCTTAGGAGGAGTCACTAACTATGGCTACACCTTC. This chain links TRBV13 with TRBJ1-2; no firm D call. Germline V gene data show CDR1 as PRHDT and CDR2 as FYEKMQ (reference sequence). This CDR3 has 15 amino acids. V shed 0 bases and J shed 0 bases, with 8 bases lying between them.

The chain is built from TRBV6-1 and TRBJ1-2; TRBD1 is a possible D gene (6 bases). This CDR3 has 17 residues. The V end lost 0 bases, the J end lost 1 base, and 15 bases lay between the germline ends. Germline V gene sequence: CDR1 MNHNS, CDR2 SASEGT. CDR3 sequence reads: CASSEATGPGRNYGYTF. CDR3 DNA sequence: TGTGCCAGCAGTGAAGCGACAGGACCGGGGCGTAACTATGGCTACACCTTC.

The genes are TRBV4-3 and TRBJ1-2, with D uncertain. In germline, CDR1 is LGHNA, CDR2 YSLEER. The CDR3 covers 15 residues. V was shortened by 0 bases and J by 4 bases, with 12 bases between the two germline ends. The CDR3 loop reads CASSQDLQFSYGYTF. CDR3 bases: TGCGCCAGCAGCCAAGATTTACAGTTTAGCTATGGCTACACCTTC.

This clone was counted only a few times. Other nucleotide sequences from this sample produce the same CDR3. The chain carries TRBV4-2 and TRBJ1-6; maybe TRBD1 (5 bases). The CDR3 consists of 15 residues. The V and J ends lost 6 bases and 8 bases respectively, with 17 bases between them. Germline assignment: CDR1 LGHNA and CDR2 YNFKEQ. CDR3 loop: CASSRHGDYDSPLHF. The CDR3 DNA reads TGTGCCAGCAGTCGGCACGGGGACTACGATTCACCCCTCCACTTT.

This chain uses TRBV5-4 with TRBJ2-3; D is possibly TRBD2 (6 bases). Germline V gene sequence: CDR1 SGHNT, CDR2 YYREEE (reference sequence). This CDR3 has 16 amino acids. Between the trimmed V and J ends, which lost 1 base and 5 bases, there was a span of 17 bases. The DNA for the CDR3 is TGTGCCAGCAGCTTGAAGTTAGGCGGGGCTCAAGATACGCAGTATTTT. This gives the protein CASSLKLGGAQDTQYF.

The V call is TRBV4-3, the J call TRBJ1-2, with 9 bases matching TRBD1. Germline V gene sequence: CDR1 LGHNA, CDR2 YSLEER. Germline trimming cut 1 base from V and 7 bases from J; bases unmatched to any gene: 1. The length of the CDR3 is 13 residues. The CDR3 DNA reads as TGCGCCAGCAGCCAAGGGACAGGGGTTGGCTACACCTTC. It is translated as CASSQGTGVGYTF.

The rearrangement links TRBV27 to TRBJ1-5, with D uncertain. V dropped 6 bases and J dropped 3 bases, with 18 bases sitting between them. CDR1 and CDR2 (germline): MNHEY, SMNVEV (reference sequence). This CDR3 contains 16 residues. The CDR3 spells CASRPSEGWANQPQHF. The CDR3 DNA reads as TGTGCCAGCAGGCCGTCGGAGGGATGGGCCAATCAGCCCCAGCATTTT.

This clone was seen a handful of times. V usage is TRBV7-8 and J usage is TRBJ1-2; 7 bases line up with TRBD1. The length of the CDR3 is 13 residues. J was trimmed by 8 bases and V by 5 bases; bases with no gene match: 8. The germline V gene encodes CDR1 SGHVS and CDR2 FQNEAQ. CDR3 nucleotides: TGTGCCAGCAGCCTCACAGGGGAGTACGGCTACACCTTC. It codes for CASSLTGEYGYTF.

V gene TRBV7-9 combines with J gene TRBJ2-1, with 8 bases matching TRBD2. Germline V gene lookup returns CDR1 SEHNR and CDR2 FQNEAQ (reference sequence). Germline trimming cut 4 bases from V and 3 bases from J; bases unmatched to any gene: 8. The CDR3 is made up of 16 amino acids. As DNA, the CDR3 is TGTGCCAGCAGCTCTTACGCGGGGGGCCACTACAATGAGCAGTTCTTC. Its protein product is CASSSYAGGHYNEQFF.

The V call is TRBV19, the J call TRBJ2-7, with 8 bases lining up with TRBD1. The CDR3 is 15 amino acids. CDR1 LNHDA and CDR2 SQIVND come from the germline V gene (reference sequence). The V segment lost 5 bases and the J segment 2 bases; nucleotides outside the gene matches: 8. The CDR3 spells CASSLRTGPPYEQYF. CDR3 DNA sequence: TGTGCCAGTAGTCTTAGGACAGGGCCCCCCTACGAGCAGTACTTC.

The chain has TRBV5-1 and TRBJ2-5, with 11 positions matching TRBD2. Trimming removed 4 bases from V and 3 bases from J; junction bases left unmatched: 11. This CDR3 has 17 residues. Per the germline V gene, CDR1 is SGHRS and CDR2 is YFSETQ. CDR3 DNA: TGCGCCAGCAGCCTTGGGGGCGGGACTAGCGGAAAAGAGACCCAGTACTTC. It translates to CASSLGGGTSGKETQYF.

This clone has just a few counts. CDR3: CASSLEARAYEQYF. The CDR3 DNA reads as TGTGCCAGCAGCTTAGAAGCACGGGCCTACGAGCAGTACTTC. The rearrangement uses TRBV7-6 and TRBJ2-7; D gene uncertain. V lost 1 base to trimming and J lost 2 bases, with 9 bases between them. Germline lookup yields CDR1 SGHVS and CDR2 FNYEAQ. This CDR3 contains 14 residues.

This chain uses TRBV9 with TRBJ2-5, with TRBD1 as a possible D gene (8 bases). Trimming removed 0 bases at V and 3 bases at J, with 12 bases between. The CDR3 is 15 residues long. CDR1 is SGDLS, CDR2 YYNGEE, per germline. The CDR3 coding sequence is TGTGCCAGCAGCGTAGCGGGGGGACAGGAAGAGACCCAGTACTTC. The encoded protein is CASSVAGGQEETQYF.

This clone was recorded many times. In nucleotides, the CDR3 is TGTGCCAGCAGCGCCCGACAGTGGAACACTGAAGCTTTCTTT. Its translation is CASSARQWNTEAFF. This chain joins TRBV9 and TRBJ1-1; D may be TRBD1 (5 bases). Germline CDR1 reads SGDLS; CDR2 reads YYNGEE. The CDR3 has 14 amino acids. Trimming took 3 bases from V and 1 from J, leaving 10 bases between them.

The rearrangement links TRBV4-1 to TRBJ2-7, with D tentatively TRBD1 (5 bases). The germline V gene has CDR1 MGHRA and CDR2 YSYEKL. The CDR3 has 14 amino acids. V was trimmed by 1 base and J by 3 bases, leaving 10 bases between them. Here the CDR3 DNA reads TGCGCCAGCAGCCAAGGGCAGGGAAGCTACGAGCAGTACTTC. Protein product: CASSQGQGSYEQYF.

The genes are TRBV7-9 and TRBJ2-7; weak D call: TRBD2 (6 bases). Germline lookup yields CDR1 SEHNR and CDR2 FQNEAQ (reference sequence). The CDR3 is 15 amino acids. Trimming removed 5 bases from V and 7 bases from J, with 21 bases in between. CDR3 DNA: TGTGCCAGCAGCCCAACAACCGGGGGTTTGGGAGAGCAGTACTTC. It codes for CASSPTTGGLGEQYF.

The rearrangement uses TRBV9 and TRBJ1-2; D gene ambiguous. V shed 0 bases and J shed 2 bases, with 8 bases lying between them. The germline V gene encodes CDR1 SGDLS and CDR2 YYNGEE. The CDR3 is made up of 14 amino acids. The CDR3 nucleotides read TGTGCCAGCAGCGTAGAGGCAGGAAACTATGGCTACACCTTC. Residues: CASSVEAGNYGYTF.

This clone has just a few counts. This chain links TRBV27 with TRBJ2-1; 9 bases map to TRBD1. Looked up from germline, CDR1 is MNHEY and CDR2 is SMNVEV (reference sequence). The length of the CDR3 is 14 residues. The V segment lost 10 bases and the J segment 7 bases; nucleotides outside the gene matches: 11. The CDR3: CATSHRGRENEQFF. CDR3 DNA sequence: TGTGCCACCTCACACAGGGGGCGCGAGAATGAGCAGTTCTTC.